The sample holds a few counts of the clone carrying this T cell receptor (beta chain). No antigen is known for it. A read error may produce the germline difference seen at one junction end. The sample comes from a study of blood T cells in healthy people across ages. Across the whole study: Capturing about one barcoded beta molecule per two T cells was achieved by template switching. Points from the study as a whole: Per-million-T-cell TCR beta diversity fell roughly linearly with age.

Primed by a sample-barcoded 5' primer and a J-beta primer mix, a second PCR proceeded for 7 to 11 cycles. TCRdb fed the 5' RACE reads into MiXCR, producing one record per CDR3 protein. The sample has some 320,000 distinct CDR3 sequences, roughly 29% seen once. PBMCs, at least 7 million per sample, were isolated. The CDR3 has 14 amino acids. The germline V gene encodes CDR1 ENHRY and CDR2 SYGVKD. The TCR sequence derives from a woman between 70 and 85 years old in good health. The sample taken for sequencing was blood. The chain uses TRBV10-3 and TRBJ2-7; TRBD1 matches 9 bases. This chain's CDR3 is CATLRGQGAYGQYF. CDR3 sequence (DNA): TGTGCCACCCTCAGGGGACAGGGAGCCTACGGGCAGTACTTC.